This T cell receptor (beta chain) stems from a study of blood T cell repertoires in COVID-19 (dated by TCRdb to 2018 to 2020). Study-level background: Collaborator samples came from the United States, Italy and Spain and covered acute and convalescent phases of COVID-19. The prospective study material was composed of cDNA or gDNA derived from T cells, B-cell-depleted T cells, or PBMCs. The dataset comprised deeply sampled blood TCRbeta repertoires from subjects exposed to, actively infected with, or recovered from COVID-19. A freely available public database, intended as a resource for researchers studying the immune response to SARS-CoV-2, is where the repertoires were released. Samples were obtained from the ongoing ImmuneRACE study (first 160 participants) and from roughly 1,300 subjects provided by 6 global collaborators. Sample metadata almost always included a de-identified subject ID, COVID-19 status, age in years and sex. Where available, HLA class I and class II types were obtained from metadata supplied by the sample provider rather than from assay-based typing.

The collaborating institutions used their own protocols to collect whole blood in K2EDTA tubes. For TCRbeta analysis, collaborators shipped samples as frozen whole blood, isolated PBMCs, or DNA extracted from either of those sample types. V lost 4 bases and J lost 8 bases, and the count of bases not matched to a germline gene is 5. The CDR3 spans 15 residues, from the cysteine through the phenylalanine. The DNA shown is the 45-base CDR3, in frame from base 1. CDR1 and CDR2, looked up from the germline V gene (reference sequence), are PRHDT and FYEKMQ. The study at large found these results: The amount of clinical and demographic metadata varied by source and participant and was provided uncurated.

Note on this clone: Its binding antigen is unknown. Base qualities were left out, and no much larger clone turns up one base away.

The immunoSEQ Assay, a bias-controlled multiplex PCR, was used to amplify TCRbeta CDR3 regions from genomic DNA. In the source study's methods: Nucleated cell counts per sample were estimated from amplification of reference gene primers within the assay. To quantify the absolute abundance of each unique TCRbeta CDR3 rearrangement, sequence reads were collapsed and filtered. For each sample, productive Simpson clonality was calculated by taking the square root of Simpson's diversity index across productive rearrangements. TCRdb stores this immuneACCESS table with in-frame sequences only. Part of the clones is absent; in the studies checked, under half of the shortfall reflects unresolved V genes, and no reason is known for the rest. Clone size and V and J calls were adopted from that table, with D and trimming inferred from the DNA. The sample table contains about 90,000 clones; only one count was recorded for 75% to 95% of them. About 5.5% of the sample lies in the top ten.

Material: peripheral blood. The V and J segments used are TRBV13 and TRBJ2-1, with 13 central nucleotides matching TRBD2. This receptor was obtained from a man in his fifties with acute or convalescent COVID-19. The base sequence is TGTGCCAGCAGCTCCAGGACTAGCGGGAGTCATGAGCAGTTCTTC. The translation is CASSSRTSGSHEQFF.